This entry features one T cell receptor beta chain sequence. Other nucleotide sequences from this sample produce the same CDR3. The sample is drawn from a study of blood T cell repertoires in COVID-19. Study context: Sample material is recorded as cDNA or gDNA derived from T cells, B-cell-depleted T cells, or PBMCs.

Profiled with immunoSEQ multiplex PCR; TCRdb holds only in-frame clones, not every one. The table lists some 160,000 clones, roughly 90% of them singletons, with approximately 4% in the top ten. Germline CDR1 and CDR2: MNHEY and SVGAGI. CDR3 length: 16 residues. The V gene end was trimmed by 0 bases and the J gene end by 4 bases; junction bases not matched to a gene: 8. The rearrangement links TRBV6-5 to TRBJ2-7, with TRBD2 identical over 8 bases. The TCR originated in a woman aged 70-85 years with acute or convalescent COVID-19. The sequenced material came from peripheral blood. The CDR3 reads CASSYSRGGSFYEQYF. CDR3 coding DNA: TGTGCCAGCAGTTACTCCCGGGGGGGCAGTTTTTACGAGCAGTACTTC.